Given below is one T cell receptor beta chain in context. These data belong to a study of brain metastases from non-small cell lung cancer. Losses at the gene ends were 4 bases for V and 1 base for J; bases not matched to a gene: 5. CDR3 length: 15 residues. The germline V gene has CDR1 SGDLS and CDR2 YYNGEE. Clones were sequenced by immunoSEQ multiplex PCR, and TCRdb holds only the in-frame ones, with some missing. The table shows about a thousand clones, with around 90% occurring only once. The genes are TRBV9 and TRBJ1-2; 9 nucleotides align to TRBD1. The clonotype comes from a donor aged 40 or over with non-small cell lung cancer. Sequenced sample: primary lung tumor tissue. The CDR3 DNA follows: TGTGCCAGCAGCCCACAGGGGGCCCTTAACTATGGCTACACCTTC. Its translation is CASSPQGALNYGYTF. The entire variable domain, with the rest obtained from reference TRBV9 and TRBJ1-2, is as follows: DSGVTQTPKHLITATGQRVTLRCSPRSGDLSVYWYQQSLDQGLQFLIQYYNGEERAKGNILERFSAQQFPDLHSELNLSSLELGDSALYFCASSPQGALNYGYTFGSGTRLTVV.